Sequencing of this T cell receptor beta chain was carried out in a study of chemoradiotherapy in HPV16-positive cancers. In the study overall: Candidate HPV-specific clones and shared TCR motifs came from a couple of HPV16-positive patients. Findings of the study overall: For HPV16-positive patients, expanding HPV-responsive T cells associated with longer recurrence-free survival. Functional assays defining HPV-specific T cells used only a couple of HPV16-positive patients.

V was clipped by 5 bases and J by 0 bases, with 10 bases between them. Germline CDR1 MGHRA, CDR2 YSYEKL. The CDR3 spans 14 residues. TCRdb's copy holds only in-frame clones and misses some; the assay was immunoSEQ multiplex PCR. The data contain some 30,000 clones, 84% of them singletons. In regard to this clone: Its antigen is still unknown. The sample holds other DNA sequences that translate to the same CDR3.

The chain combines TRBV4-1 with TRBJ1-1; no firm D call. This sequence was found in a human donor with HPV-associated anogenital cancer. The sequences come from blood, collected from a patient who underwent chemoradiotherapy. In DNA form, the CDR3 reads TGCGCCAGCAGCTCCTCACCTTTGAACACTGAAGCTTTCTTT. This encodes CASSSSPLNTEAFF.